One TCR beta chain is described in this entry. No cognate antigen has been identified for it. No much larger clonotype is one base removed from it; base qualities were not supplied. This sample was included in a study of T cell responses to AZD1222 COVID-19 vaccine (dated by TCRdb to the early 2020s). Turning to the overall study: Because spike-specific TCR depth and breadth did not differ between the two schedules, AZD1222 recipients who got a second dose at roughly 4 weeks were pooled with those who got a second dose at roughly 12 weeks. Enrollment into the trials was organized by age into subgroups of 18-55, 56-69 and 70-plus years, and those subgroups contained approximately 160, 26 and 62 TCR-sequenced participants, respectively. TCR sequencing was performed for 230 to 250 trial participants, of whom around 200 were given two doses of AZD1222 and approximately 25 were given two doses of MenACWY control vaccine.

The CDR3 regions of human TCRbeta chains were analyzed by immunosequencing. In the paper's pipeline: TCRs in the repertoires were compared against a reference library of SARS-CoV-2-specific TCRs that had been generated with the MIRA antigen-specificity platform. Breadth meant the fraction of unique TCRs that were SARS-CoV-2-associated, whereas depth meant the fraction of total T cells that were SARS-CoV-2-associated. Using the MIRA data, every spike-specific TCR was mapped to the spike region that the TCR reacted to and assigned to either a CD4 or a CD8 class. Log10-transformed breadth and depth values were compared by one-way ANOVA with Sidak's multiple comparisons tests. The immuneACCESS repertoire file appears here via TCRdb, limited to in-frame rearrangements. These files lack a portion of the clones; in checked studies, under half of the deficit traces to unresolved V genes, and the cause of the others is not known. V, J and clone size were drawn from that table, and D and trimming were deduced from the DNA. For this sample there are 130,000 to 150,000 clones; approximately 90% appear just once. Less than 5.5% of the sample goes to the ten largest clones.

Broad study findings and their caveats: Reportedly, close to half of the unique spike-specific TCRs recognized epitopes lying outside the regions that are mutated in the B.1.351 and B.1.1.7 variants. Because no day 14 peak-response samples were available, the repertoires could be characterized only after the peak T cell response. In the small 56-69-year group, the increase in depth fell short of significance, most likely because of low power. Conclusions about previously exposed vaccinees are limited, since just 5 or 6 AZD1222 recipients were seropositive for SARS-CoV-2 at baseline. Most participants were white British and females outnumbered males, and the authors suggested that clonal diversity may have been underestimated. CD4 TCRs associated with the vaccine covered the entire spike protein, and the dominant responses were in regions 160-218 and 743-854. A significant rise in spike-specific TCR breadth and depth was observed after two AZD1222 doses relative to day 0 and relative to MenACWY recipients.

Reading the label with the study, this specimen's time point is: baseline before first vaccination. Vaccinee samples came from UK trials COV001 and COV002, including a single-blind randomized controlled phase 2/3 trial of AZD1222 (ChAdOx1 nCoV-19) in healthy adults. For TCRbeta chain sequencing, PBMC samples from trial participants were taken at day 0 and at day 28 after the second dose. The material sequenced was peripheral blood, taken on day 0 of AZD1222 vaccination. The clonotype was recovered from an adult in good health.

The encoded CDR3 is CASSHRGEKLFF. The nucleotide sequence reads TGTGCCAGCAGTCACAGGGGAGAAAAACTGTTTTTT. The receptor chain draws on TRBV12-3 or TRBV12-4 and TRBJ1-4; 7 bases in between match TRBD1. The germline V end is reduced by 5 bases and the J end by 8 bases; junction bases left unmatched: 2. The CDR3 has 12 amino acids, counting the end cysteine and phenylalanine. Solely the CDR3 DNA is kept, with 36 bases framed from the first base.